A selection of T cell receptor beta chains follows, all from one sample in a study of beta chain features in type 1 diabetes. Sequencing used immunoSEQ multiplex PCR; TCRdb keeps in-frame clones, though not all of them. Of under 300,000 clones listed, 27% were seen once; the top ten hold about 3.9%. Sequencing was performed on central memory CD4+ T cells from blood. The receptors were gathered from a man in his thirties or forties in good health. CDR3s include the opening cysteine and the closing phenylalanine or tryptophan. A D gene is named only where the DNA matches it firmly. The size of a clone is reported for some rows only, either as once, few or many, or as a class for expanded clones.

j_gene | v_gene | abundance | d_gene | CDR3aa | CDR3nt
TRBJ2-1 | TRBV7-2 | few | TRBD2 | CASSYSGREEQFF | TGTGCCAGCAGCTATAGCGGGAGAGAGGAGCAGTTCTTC
TRBJ2-1 | TRBV5-1 | few | - | CASRPWGAEQFF | TGCGCCAGTCGCCCATGGGGCGCCGAGCAGTTCTTC
TRBJ2-1 | TRBV6-1 | few | TRBD1 | CASSGTGKEFF | TGTGCCAGCAGCGGGACAGGGAAGGAGTTCTTC
TRBJ2-3 | TRBV6-5 | - | TRBD2 | CASSFTSGSGTDTQYF | TGTGCCAGCAGTTTCACTAGCGGGAGTGGTACAGATACGCAGTATTTT
TRBJ1-1 | TRBV10-3 | - | - | CAISGPGWPEAFF | TGTGCCATCAGTGGGCCAGGGTGGCCTGAAGCTTTCTTT
TRBJ2-2 | TRBV29-1 | few | - | CSGGLGQTGELFF | TGCAGCGGTGGTCTCGGGCAAACCGGGGAGCTGTTTTTT
TRBJ2-6 | TRBV29-1 | few | - | CSVLISGANVLTF | TGCAGCGTATTGATCTCTGGGGCCAACGTCCTGACTTTC
TRBJ1-5 | TRBV10-3 | few | TRBD1 | CAISESRGDSLNQPQHF | TGTGCCATCAGTGAGTCGAGGGGGGACAGCTTGAATCAGCCCCAGCATTTT
TRBJ1-5 | TRBV10-3 | few | - | CAISESEGNNQPQHF | TGTGCCATCAGTGAGAGTGAGGGAAACAATCAGCCCCAGCATTTT
TRBJ1-6 | TRBV2 | few | TRBD1 | CASRHGQGVPSPLHF | TGTGCCAGCAGGCACGGACAGGGGGTCCCTTCACCCCTCCACTTT
TRBJ1-1 | TRBV9 | - | - | CASSVAGSMNTEAFF | TGTGCCAGCAGCGTAGCGGGCAGCATGAACACTGAAGCTTTCTTT
TRBJ2-7 | TRBV14 | few | TRBD1 | CASSQASTGAYEQYF | TGTGCCAGCAGCCAAGCGTCCACAGGGGCCTACGAGCAGTACTTC
TRBJ2-1 | TRBV14 | - | - | CASSQDVFGVRHEQFF | TGTGCCAGCAGCCAAGATGTGTTCGGGGTAAGACATGAGCAGTTCTTC
TRBJ2-3 | TRBV10-3 | - | - | CAISGTGTSTDTQYF | TGTGCCATCAGTGGAACCGGGACTAGCACAGATACGCAGTATTTT
TRBJ1-5 | TRBV7-4 | few | - | CASSLYLGHF | TGTGCCAGCAGCTTATATTTAGGGCATTTT
TRBJ2-4 | TRBV5-4 | many | - | CASSSDREGNIQYF | TGTGCCAGCAGCTCTGACAGGGAGGGAAACATTCAGTACTTC
TRBJ1-2 | TRBV2 | few | TRBD1 | CASSPSDRQGYTF | TGTGCCAGCAGCCCCTCGGACAGGCAGGGCTACACCTTC
TRBJ2-3 | TRBV10-1 | few | - | CASSVGATDTQYF | TGCGCCAGCAGTGTCGGGGCGACAGATACGCAGTATTTT
TRBJ1-1 | TRBV7-2 | few | - | CASSLAQRNTEAFF | TGTGCCAGCAGCTTAGCACAGAGGAACACTGAAGCTTTCTTT
TRBJ2-3 | TRBV9 | - | - | CASSQALPLGTDTQYF | TGTGCCAGCAGCCAGGCCCTGCCCCTGGGCACAGATACGCAGTATTTT
TRBJ2-5 | TRBV29-1 | - | - | CSAIRGETQYF | TGCAGCGCTATTAGGGGGGAGACCCAGTACTTC
TRBJ1-1 | TRBV29-1 | few | TRBD1 | CSVNRGPVEAFF | TGCAGCGTGAACAGGGGCCCTGTTGAAGCTTTCTTT
TRBJ1-1 | TRBV5-1 | - | - | CASSFGPPMNTEAFF | TGCGCCAGCAGCTTTGGACCGCCGATGAACACTGAAGCTTTCTTT
TRBJ2-7 | TRBV5-1 | few | - | CASSSRERGVNSEQYF | TGCGCCAGCAGCTCCCGCGAGCGCGGGGTGAACAGCGAGCAGTACTTC
TRBJ2-5 | TRBV19 | - | - | CASSTTSEETQYF | TGTGCCAGTAGTACAACATCTGAAGAGACCCAGTACTTC
TRBJ2-4 | TRBV2 | few | TRBD1 | CASSSGTDWNIQYF | TGTGCCAGCAGTTCCGGGACAGATTGGAACATTCAGTACTTC
TRBJ2-3 | TRBV7-7 | - | - | CASSPNRVTDTQYF | TGTGCCAGCAGCCCCAACAGGGTTACAGATACGCAGTATTTT
TRBJ2-7 | TRBV18 | - | - | CASSPPEQSLKQYF | TGTGCCAGCTCACCACCGGAGCAATCTCTAAAGCAGTACTTC
TRBJ2-7 | TRBV13 | - | - | CASSLRPHTVSSYEQYF | TGTGCCAGCAGCTTAAGGCCGCATACAGTGAGCTCCTACGAGCAGTACTTC
TRBJ2-7 | TRBV27 | few | TRBD2 | CASSLAGGGYEQYF | TGTGCCAGCAGTTTAGCGGGAGGGGGCTACGAGCAGTACTTC
TRBJ2-5 | TRBV11-2 | few | - | CASSPRAWEETQYF | TGTGCCAGCAGCCCTCGCGCGTGGGAAGAGACCCAGTACTTC
TRBJ2-7 | TRBV30 | few | - | CAWNFGGKQYF | TGTGCCTGGAACTTCGGAGGAAAGCAGTACTTC
TRBJ1-2 | TRBV15 | few | TRBD1 | CATSRASTGAHGYTF | TGTGCCACCAGCAGAGCTTCGACAGGGGCGCATGGCTACACCTTC
TRBJ2-5 | TRBV29-1 | few | - | CSVEALRETQYF | TGCAGCGTAGAGGCGTTGCGGGAGACCCAGTACTTC
TRBJ2-3 | TRBV10-2 | - | - | CASTRRGTDTQYF | TGCGCCAGCACCCGGAGGGGCACAGATACGCAGTATTTT